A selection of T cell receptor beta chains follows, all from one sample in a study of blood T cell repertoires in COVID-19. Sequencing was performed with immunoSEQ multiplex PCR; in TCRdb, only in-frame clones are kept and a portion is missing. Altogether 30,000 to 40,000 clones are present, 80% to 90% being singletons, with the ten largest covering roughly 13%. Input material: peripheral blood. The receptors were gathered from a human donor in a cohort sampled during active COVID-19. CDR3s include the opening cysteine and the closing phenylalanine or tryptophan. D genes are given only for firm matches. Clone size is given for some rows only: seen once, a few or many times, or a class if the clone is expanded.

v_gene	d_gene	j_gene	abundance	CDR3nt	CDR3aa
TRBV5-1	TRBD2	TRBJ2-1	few	TGCGCCAGCAGCTTGGGCCTAGCGGGGACCAATGAGCAGTTCTTC	CASSLGLAGTNEQFF
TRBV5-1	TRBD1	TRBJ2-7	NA	TGCGCCAGCAGCCTGCAAACCGGGACAGGCGCCCCCTACGAGCAGTACTTC	CASSLQTGTGAPYEQYF
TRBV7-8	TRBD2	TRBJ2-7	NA	TGTGCCAGCAGCTCCCCTGGTAGAACTAGCGGGGGCGGCTACGAGCAGTACTTC	CASSSPGRTSGGGYEQYF
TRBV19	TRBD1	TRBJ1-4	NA	TGTGCCAGTAGTCCGCGGGACAGAAAGGAGGAAAAACTGTTTTTT	CASSPRDRKEEKLFF
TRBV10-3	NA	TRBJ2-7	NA	TGTGCCATCAGTGACTTACGGGACTCCTACGAGCAGTACTTC	CAISDLRDSYEQYF
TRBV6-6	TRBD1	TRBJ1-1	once	TGTGCCAGCAGCCCAACCGGGACAGGGAGGACTGAAGCTTTCTTT	CASSPTGTGRTEAFF
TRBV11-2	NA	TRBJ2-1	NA	TGTGCCAGCAGCTTAGGCGGGGGCTCGTACAATGAGCAGTTCTTC	CASSLGGGSYNEQFF
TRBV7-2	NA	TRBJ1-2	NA	TGTGCCAGCAGCCCCACCGGGCCCAGGGTAGGCTATGGCTACACCTTC	CASSPTGPRVGYGYTF
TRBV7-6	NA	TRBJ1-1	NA	TGTGCCAGCAGCTTAGACAGGGCCATGAACACTGAAGCTTTCTTT	CASSLDRAMNTEAFF
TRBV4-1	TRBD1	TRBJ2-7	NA	TGCGCCAGCAGCCAAGACCGGGACAGATTCTACGAGCAGTACTTC	CASSQDRDRFYEQYF